This T cell receptor (beta chain) emerged from a study of monozygotic twins with inflammatory bowel disease. The germline gives CDR1 KGHDR, CDR2 SFDVKD. This CDR3 is 14 amino acids long. Reanalyzing the 5' RACE reads, TCRdb keeps one entry per CDR3 protein, without DNA. The sample features more than 95,000 distinct CDR3 sequences, with approximately 2% in its top ten. The source of this sequence is a human donor with ulcerative colitis or Crohn's disease, or a healthy co-twin of an affected twin (not recorded which). Sequencing input: blood. The chain couples TRBV24-1 to TRBJ1-5. CDR3 protein: CATSSGSLNQPQHF.